These T cell receptor beta chains were read from a single sample in a study of cytomegalovirus exposure and HLA in healthy donors. TCRdb's copy holds only in-frame clones and misses some; the assay was immunoSEQ multiplex PCR. There are approximately 120,000 clones in the sample; 70% to 80% occur only once, and more than 0.95% lies in the top ten. Sequencing used PBMCs. The source of these receptors is a man aged 50-59 years in good health and CMV-seronegative. Both conserved end residues are part of each CDR3. D genes are given only for firm matches. Clone size is not always given. Where it is, it says once, few, many or a class for expanded clones.

TRBJ2-3	TRBV28	TRBD2	-	TGTGCCAGCAGTTTACTAGCGGGAGGCCGTGAAGATACGCAGTATTTT	CASSLLAGGREDTQYF
TRBJ1-4	TRBV7-9	-	-	TGTGCCAGCAGCTTTCGGGCAGGGAATGAAAAACTGTTTTTT	CASSFRAGNEKLFF
TRBJ1-2	TRBV25-1	TRBD1	-	TGTGCCAGCAGTGACCCTCGACAGGGTGACTATGGCTACACCTTC	CASSDPRQGDYGYTF
TRBJ2-1	TRBV2	TRBD2	-	TGTGCCAGCGCAAGGACTAGCGGCTCCCACAACCTCCAGTTCTTC	CASARTSGSHNLQFF
TRBJ1-1	TRBV5-1	-	few	TGCGCCAGCAGCTTGGGAGGGACATTGAACACTGAAGCTTTCTTT	CASSLGGTLNTEAFF
TRBJ2-7	TRBV7-7	TRBD1	-	TGTGCTAGCAGCCCCGAGGGGGTGACTAGCCGGGACAGGGGCCGGGAGCAGTACTTC	CASSPEGVTSRDRGREQYF
TRBJ2-1	TRBV10-3	-	-	TGTGCCATCAGTGAGTCGACGACAGCCTACAATGAGCAGTTCTTC	CAISESTTAYNEQFF
TRBJ2-7	TRBV6-5	TRBD2	few	TGTGCCAGCAGTTACTCGAACGAGGGAGGGAAGCAGTACTTC	CASSYSNEGGKQYF
TRBJ2-3	TRBV5-1	TRBD2	-	TGCGCCAGCAGCTTTGGGACTAGCGGGGTCCCGAGGGATACGCAGTATTTT	CASSFGTSGVPRDTQYF
TRBJ2-2	TRBV19	-	-	TGTGCCAGCTCTCCGGTGGGATCGGGGACCGGGGAGCTGTTTTTT	CASSPVGSGTGELFF
TRBJ2-7	TRBV6-1	TRBD1	-	TGTGCCAGCAACCTACTTGGGACAGCCTACGAGCAGTACTTC	CASNLLGTAYEQYF
TRBJ1-1	TRBV28	TRBD1	-	TGTGCCAGCTCCCGTGACAGGGTAAACACTGAAGCTTTCTTT	CASSRDRVNTEAFF
TRBJ1-3	TRBV19	TRBD1	few	TGTGCCAGTAGAGATAGACAGGGAAAAAACTCTGGAAACACCATATATTTT	CASRDRQGKNSGNTIYF
TRBJ2-1	TRBV5-1	-	-	TGCGCCAGCAGCTTGGAGGGACGGAGGGGGCTAGAGCAGTTCTTC	CASSLEGRRGLEQFF
TRBJ2-7	TRBV11-1	-	-	TGTGCCAGCAGCTTGGACCGGAGGAACGAGCAGTACTTC	CASSLDRRNEQYF
TRBJ2-1	TRBV19	TRBD2	-	TGTGCCAGTAGTCGGCGGGAGGATGAGCAGTTCTTC	CASSRREDEQFF
TRBJ1-3	TRBV7-2	-	-	TGTGCCAGCAGCTTAGTGCAGGGTTCCTCTGGAAACACCATATATTTT	CASSLVQGSSGNTIYF
TRBJ1-5	TRBV7-8	-	once	TGTGCCAGCAGCTTGAGGTCGCAGGGCACCTTTTATAGCAATCAGCCCCAGCATTTT	CASSLRSQGTFYSNQPQHF
TRBJ2-1	TRBV9	TRBD2	-	TGTGCCAGCAGCGCGGGACTAGCGGACTACAATGAGCAGTTCTTC	CASSAGLADYNEQFF
TRBJ2-7	TRBV4-1	TRBD2	-	TGCGCCAGCAGCCAAGGTCTGGCTAGCGGAGTCCCCTACGAGCAGTACTTC	CASSQGLASGVPYEQYF
TRBJ2-5	TRBV7-9	-	-	TGTGCCAGCAGCTCCCAAAGACAAAAGGAGACCCAGTACTTC	CASSSQRQKETQYF
TRBJ1-2	TRBV18	TRBD1	-	TGTGCCAGCTCACCAGCCGGGACAGGGGGCGCAAACTATGGCTACACCTTC	CASSPAGTGGANYGYTF
TRBJ2-2	TRBV2	-	-	TGTGCCAGCACCAGGGAGGGGGCCGGGGAGCTGTTTTTT	CASTREGAGELFF
TRBJ2-7	TRBV20-1	-	-	TGCAGTGCTCATAGGGGATACGAGCAGTACTTC	CSAHRGYEQYF
TRBJ2-3	TRBV5-6	TRBD2	-	TGTGCCAGCAGCTTGCCTAGCGGGAGCTCGGCGCAGTATTTT	CASSLPSGSSAQYF
TRBJ1-3	TRBV11-2	TRBD1	-	TGTGCCAGCAGCTTGGGCTTAAACAGGGGGTCTGGAAACACCATATATTTT	CASSLGLNRGSGNTIYF
TRBJ1-4	TRBV5-1	-	-	TGCGCCAGCAGCTTGGGGGGCCGAAGTAATGAAAAACTGTTTTTT	CASSLGGRSNEKLFF
TRBJ2-5	TRBV19	-	-	TGTGCCAGTAGTATATCCCCGGGTGAGACCCAGTACTTC	CASSISPGETQYF
TRBJ2-5	TRBV14	TRBD1	-	TGTGCCAGCAGCCGGTGGACAGGGAACCGAGAGACCCAGTACTTC	CASSRWTGNRETQYF
TRBJ2-1	TRBV12-5	TRBD2	-	TGTGCTAGTGGTTTGGTACTGACTAGCGGGACGACGGGGAATGAGCAGTTCTTC	CASGLVLTSGTTGNEQFF
TRBJ2-1	TRBV29-1	-	-	TGCAGCGTTGTGGGCCGACGCAATGAGCAGTTCTTC	CSVVGRRNEQFF
TRBJ2-5	TRBV4-1	-	-	TGCGCCAGCAGCCCCTTTTTGGGGCGGGAGACCCAGTACTTC	CASSPFLGRETQYF
TRBJ1-5	TRBV19	-	-	TGTGCCAGTAGTATGACTGTCCCCAATCAGCCCCAGCATTTT	CASSMTVPNQPQHF